The sequence of this T cell receptor (beta chain) was determined in a study of T cells in Graves' hyperthyroidism and ophthalmopathy. Amplification of TCR beta CDR3 regions was performed using RNA transcripts as template. TCR CDR3 underwent first-round RT-PCR with the HTBI primer set. Each CDR3 protein is one row after TCRdb ran MiXCR on the multiplex PCR reads. This repertoire shows nearly 600,000 distinct CDR3 sequences, about 15% found once; its top ten account for approximately 5.7%. This clonotype came up a few times. Losses at the gene ends were 5 bases for V and 3 bases for J; bases not matched to a gene: 9. This CDR3 has 15 residues. The germline gives CDR1 SNHLY, CDR2 FYNNEI. The study based diagnoses on clinical symptoms, serum thyroxine and TRAb, thyroid ultrasound and orbital computed tomography. Blood sampling occurred at first hyperthyroidism diagnosis, ahead of any ophthalmopathy symptoms. It was approximately 9.7 ml of fresh peripheral blood that supplied the PBMCs.

Sequenced material: blood. V is TRBV2 and J is TRBJ1-2; 7 bases match TRBD1. The TCR originated in a woman in her twenties or thirties with Graves' hyperthyroidism that later progressed to Graves' ophthalmopathy. CDR3 nucleotide sequence: TGTGCCAGCAGTTACACAACGACAGGGTACTATGGCTACACCTTC. Amino acid sequence: CASSYTTTGYYGYTF. The complete variable domain, with remaining parts taken from reference TRBV2 and TRBJ1-2, reads EPEVTQTPSHQVTQMGQEVILRCVPISNHLYFYWYRQILGQKVEFLVSFYNNEISEKSEIFDDQFSVERPDGSNFTLKIRSTKLEDSAMYFCASSYTTTGYYGYTFGSGTRLTVV.